This is a list of T cell receptor beta chains from one sample in a study of blood T cell repertoires in COVID-19. Libraries were prepared by immunoSEQ multiplex PCR; TCRdb keeps only in-frame clonotypes and omits some of them. Counted here are over 25,000 clones, 84% occurring once; the ten biggest clones make up approximately 42%. The sample comprised peripheral blood. The receptors originated from a woman aged 80 or over with acute or convalescent COVID-19. Both conserved end residues are part of each CDR3. D genes are given only for firm matches. The size of a clone is reported for some rows only, either as once, few or many, or as a class for expanded clones.

d_gene | j_gene | abundance | v_gene | CDR3nt | CDR3aa
. | TRBJ1-1 | . | TRBV29-1 | TGCAGCGTCACAGGGTACACTGAAGCTTTCTTT | CSVTGYTEAFF
. | TRBJ2-7 | . | TRBV6-4 | TGTGCCAGCAGTGACTCGAAGTACAGGGCCGATTACGAGCAGTACTTC | CASSDSKYRADYEQYF
TRBD2 | TRBJ2-7 | . | TRBV7-2 | TGTGCCAGCAGCTTAACTAGCGGCTACGAGCAGTACTTC | CASSLTSGYEQYF
TRBD1 | TRBJ2-2 | . | TRBV5-1 | TGCGCCAGCAGCCGGACCGGGACAGGAGCGAACACCGGGGAGCTGTTTTTT | CASSRTGTGANTGELFF
. | TRBJ1-2 | . | TRBV10-3 | TGTGCCATCACTGGAGGGCTAAACTATGGCTACACCTTC | CAITGGLNYGYTF
. | TRBJ2-1 | . | TRBV5-1 | TGCGCCAGCAGCTTAAGCGACCCCTCCTACAATGAGCAGTTCTTC | CASSLSDPSYNEQFF
. | TRBJ1-3 | . | TRBV18 | TGTGCCAGCTCACCACAGGGGGGAAACACCATATATTTT | CASSPQGGNTIYF
. | TRBJ1-6 | . | TRBV6-5 | TGTGCCGCAGGGAGGAACAGTTATTCACCCCTCCACTTT | CAAGRNSYSPLHF
. | TRBJ2-7 | . | TRBV9 | TGTGCCAGCAGCGTTCACGATACTAGCAACTACGAGCAGTACTTC | CASSVHDTSNYEQYF
TRBD2 | TRBJ2-7 | . | TRBV4-1 | TGCGCCAGCAGCCAAGGGGTTTTTCTAGCGGAGAGTTACGAGCAGTACTTC | CASSQGVFLAESYEQYF
TRBD1 | TRBJ2-1 | few | TRBV27 | TGTGCCAGCAGTTTGGACAGGGGGACTGAGCAGTTCTTC | CASSLDRGTEQFF
. | TRBJ2-7 | . | TRBV9 | TGTGCCAGCAGCGCGGGGGGACACCCTCTCGAGCAGTACTTC | CASSAGGHPLEQYF
TRBD1 | TRBJ1-4 | once | TRBV5-6 | TGTGCCAGCACCCGAGAGGAGGGGGCCTCGGGAAAACTGTTTTTT | CASTREEGASGKLFF
TRBD1 | TRBJ1-2 | . | TRBV30 | TGTGCCTGGAGTGGGGGGACAGACTATGGCTACACCTTC | CAWSGGTDYGYTF
TRBD2 | TRBJ2-1 | . | TRBV10-1 | TGCGCCAGCAGTGACCTAGCGGGGTCGCTGTTCTTC | CASSDLAGSLFF
TRBD2 | TRBJ2-1 | . | TRBV6-5 | TGTGCCAGCAGTTACTTTAGCGGGAGCGATGAGCAGTTCTTC | CASSYFSGSDEQFF
TRBD1 | TRBJ1-6 | . | TRBV19 | TGTGCCACCCCAAGGGGGCAGAGTAATTCACCCCTCCACTTT | CATPRGQSNSPLHF
TRBD1 | TRBJ2-3 | . | TRBV6-6 | TGTGCCAGCCGACAGGGGGTCGCAGATACGCAGTATTTT | CASRQGVADTQYF
. | TRBJ2-6 | few | TRBV30 | TGTGCCTGGAGTAACGGGGCTGGGGCCAACGTCCTGACTTTC | CAWSNGAGANVLTF
TRBD1 | TRBJ1-1 | . | TRBV2 | TGTGCCAGCAGTGTGGGGACAGGGAACACTGAAGCTTTCTTT | CASSVGTGNTEAFF
TRBD1 | TRBJ1-6 | . | TRBV5-1 | TGCGCCAGCAGCTGGAGCGAGGACAGGGTGAATTCACCCCTCCACTTT | CASSWSEDRVNSPLHF
TRBD1 | TRBJ1-1 | . | TRBV4-3 | TGCGCCAGCAGCCAAGCGAGACAGGGGGCTACTGAAGCTTTCTTT | CASSQARQGATEAFF
. | TRBJ2-3 | . | TRBV5-1 | TGCGCCAGCAGCTTGGCGGACAGCCTAAGCACAGATACGCAGTATTTT | CASSLADSLSTDTQYF
. | TRBJ2-3 | . | TRBV9 | TGTGCCAGCAGCGTAGAACAGACCTACACAGATACGCAGTATTTT | CASSVEQTYTDTQYF
TRBD1 | TRBJ2-7 | medium-sized | TRBV6-5 | TGTGCCAGCAGTTATGGGACAGGGAAATACGAGCAGTACTTC | CASSYGTGKYEQYF
TRBD1 | TRBJ2-3 | . | TRBV5-1 | TGCGCCAGCAGCCCTGGGACAGGGGTGGGCACAGATACGCAGTATTTT | CASSPGTGVGTDTQYF
TRBD1 | TRBJ2-5 | once | TRBV7-8 | TGTGCCAGCAGCTTAGGGTTGGACAGGGGGCTGGAGACCCAGTACTTC | CASSLGLDRGLETQYF
. | TRBJ1-2 | . | TRBV11-1 | TGTGCCAGCAGCTTTGAGGGGGTTGCTAACTATGGCTACACCTTC | CASSFEGVANYGYTF
. | TRBJ2-5 | once | TRBV11-2 | TGTGCCAGCAGCCCATCTAGGGGAGAGACCCAGTACTTC | CASSPSRGETQYF
. | TRBJ1-3 | . | TRBV5-4 | TGTGCCAGCAGCCCCCAGAATCCAGTTGGAAACACCATATATTTT | CASSPQNPVGNTIYF
. | TRBJ1-6 | . | TRBV11-1 | TGTGCCAGCAGCGGCAGGGCGGCGGCCAATTCACCCCTCCACTTT | CASSGRAAANSPLHF
TRBD1 | TRBJ1-3 | . | TRBV6-5 | TGTGCCAGCAAACCGGGACAGGGCCGAAACACCATATATTTT | CASKPGQGRNTIYF
TRBD1 | TRBJ2-7 | . | TRBV5-1 | TGCGCCAGCAGCCTCGGTAGTGGGGGACAGCCGAGCTACGAGCAGTACTTC | CASSLGSGGQPSYEQYF
. | TRBJ1-6 | . | TRBV21-1 | TGTGCCAGCAGCCGGAGGTGGTTTAGTTCACCCCTCCACTTT | CASSRRWFSSPLHF
. | TRBJ2-7 | . | TRBV5-1 | TGCGCCAGCAGCTTGGAACAGGGTGGCACCTACGAGCAGTACTTC | CASSLEQGGTYEQYF
. | TRBJ2-7 | . | TRBV19 | TGTGCCAGTAGTATTGAGGGATCCTACGAGCAGTACTTC | CASSIEGSYEQYF
. | TRBJ1-3 | . | TRBV11-2 | TGTGCCAGCAGCTTCAATATCCGGGACATGTACTCTGGAAACACCATATATTTT | CASSFNIRDMYSGNTIYF
TRBD2 | TRBJ2-1 | . | TRBV7-8 | TGTGCCAGCAGCTTAAGTAGCGGGAGGGCAGGTGAGCAGTTCTTC | CASSLSSGRAGEQFF
. | TRBJ2-1 | . | TRBV27 | TGTGCCAGCAGTTTATCCTCAGGGGGGATTTACAATGAGCAGTTCTTC | CASSLSSGGIYNEQFF
. | TRBJ1-1 | . | TRBV3-1/TRBV3-2 | TGTGCCAGCAGCCCGGGCGGGTGGTACGAAGCTTTCTTT | CASSPGGWYEAFF
. | TRBJ2-2 | . | TRBV27 | TGTGCCAGCAGTGGCGGGATTAACACCGGGGAGCTGTTTTTT | CASSGGINTGELFF
. | TRBJ2-3 | . | TRBV9 | TGTGCCAGCAGCATGCGGGGCCTACCCGGCACAGATACGCAGTATTTT | CASSMRGLPGTDTQYF
TRBD2 | TRBJ2-5 | . | TRBV9 | TGTGCCAGCAGCCCAAGAAGCGGGAGTCAAGAGACCCAGTACTTC | CASSPRSGSQETQYF
. | TRBJ1-1 | . | TRBV4-1 | TGCGCCAGCAGCCCGGGACAAGGTGAAGCTTTCTTT | CASSPGQGEAFF
TRBD2 | TRBJ2-1 | . | TRBV10-3 | TGTGCCATCAGTGGACCGGGACTAGCGGTTCATGAGCAGTTCTTC | CAISGPGLAVHEQFF